The clone carrying this T cell receptor (beta chain) was detected only once. This specimen belongs to a study of cytomegalovirus exposure and HLA in healthy donors. The V and J ends lost 3 bases and 0 bases respectively, with 14 bases between them. The length of the CDR3 is 16 residues. Germline CDR1 and CDR2: KGHSH and LQKENI. 60 Vbeta and 13 Jbeta primers were used in PCR. The protocol was immunoSEQ multiplex PCR, while the TCRdb copy is restricted to in-frame clones and leaves out a portion. The sample lists more than 250,000 clones; about 87% were seen once. The source is a woman younger than 35 in good health and CMV-seronegative. The gene calls are TRBV18 and TRBJ1-1; D is uncertain. The source material was PBMCs. The CDR3 spells CASSPSLRGLNTEAFF. As DNA, the CDR3 is TGTGCCAGCTCACCGTCCCTTCGGGGTTTGAACACTGAAGCTTTCTTT.